A selection of T cell receptor beta chains follows, all from one sample in a study of cytomegalovirus exposure and HLA in healthy donors. The method was immunoSEQ multiplex PCR; TCRdb's version includes in-frame clones alone and lacks a portion of them. The table shows fewer than 150,000 clones, with approximately 80% occurring only once. Input material: PBMCs. Receptor source: a man aged 25 to 40 in good health and CMV-seronegative. Each CDR3 is given with its conserved first and last residue. D genes are given only for firm matches. Rows may omit the clone size; those that give it use once, few, many or a size class.

J,D,size,V,CDR3,DNA
TRBJ2-7,.,.,TRBV6-1,CASSSGTQQYF,TGTGCCAGCAGTTCCGGGACACAGCAGTACTTC
TRBJ2-7,.,.,TRBV5-1,CANSLAGGYYEQYF,TGCGCCAACAGCTTGGCTGGCGGTTACTACGAGCAGTACTTC
TRBJ1-4,.,.,TRBV29-1,CSVTTGSLKLFF,TGCAGCGTAACAACAGGGTCTTTGAAACTGTTTTTT
TRBJ2-3,.,.,TRBV5-6,CASSWTGTQYF,TGTGCCAGCAGCTGGACTGGTACGCAGTATTTT
TRBJ1-2,TRBD1,few,TRBV28,CASSHRGQGRYGYTF,TGTGCCAGCAGTCACAGGGGACAGGGTCGCTATGGCTACACCTTC
TRBJ2-7,.,.,TRBV28,CASSFGVDYEQYF,TGTGCCAGCAGTTTCGGGGTTGACTACGAGCAGTACTTC
TRBJ2-5,.,.,TRBV10-2,CASRGPAGTGTQYF,TGCGCCAGCAGGGGACCCGCGGGGACCGGGACCCAGTACTTC
TRBJ2-2,.,.,TRBV6-6,CASSQTPPGNTGELFF,TGTGCCAGCAGCCAAACACCCCCGGGGAACACCGGGGAGCTGTTTTTT
TRBJ2-6,TRBD1,few,TRBV11-2,CASSLDEGGTGNSGANVLTF,TGTGCCAGCAGCTTAGATGAAGGCGGGACAGGGAACTCTGGGGCCAACGTCCTGACTTTC
TRBJ2-2,TRBD2,.,TRBV7-9,CASRLAGGPPGELFF,TGTGCCAGCCGTCTAGCGGGAGGGCCTCCCGGGGAGCTGTTTTTT
TRBJ1-4,.,.,TRBV4-2,CASSSPGLTNEKLFF,TGTGCCAGCAGCAGCCCGGGGTTAACTAATGAAAAACTGTTTTTT
TRBJ1-2,.,once,TRBV5-4,CASSSGGGRSNYGYTF,TGTGCCAGCAGCTCGGGGGGGGGTAGATCTAACTATGGCTACACCTTC
TRBJ2-7,.,.,TRBV19,CASSETVAYEQYF,TGTGCCAGTAGTGAGACAGTGGCCTACGAGCAGTACTTC
TRBJ1-2,.,.,TRBV9,CASSPGDRVNYGYTF,TGTGCCAGCAGCCCCGGCGACAGAGTTAACTATGGCTACACCTTC
TRBJ2-7,TRBD2,.,TRBV5-1,CASSLEAGVRYEQYF,TGCGCCAGCAGCTTGGAAGCGGGAGTTAGGTACGAGCAGTACTTC
TRBJ2-1,TRBD2,.,TRBV28,CASRVGLAGREQFF,TGTGCCAGCAGGGTGGGACTAGCGGGACGGGAGCAGTTCTTC
TRBJ2-1,TRBD2,once,TRBV10-2,CASSVSSGVNNEQFF,TGCGCCAGCAGTGTTTCTAGCGGGGTTAACAATGAGCAGTTCTTC
TRBJ2-7,TRBD1,.,TRBV30,CAWSVLGTGEFEQYF,TGTGCCTGGAGTGTACTTGGGACAGGGGAGTTCGAGCAGTACTTC
TRBJ2-2,.,few,TRBV9,CASSAPGFAELFF,TGTGCCAGCAGCGCCCCAGGGTTCGCGGAGCTGTTTTTT
TRBJ2-4,.,.,TRBV9,CASSTGLSGDIQYF,TGTGCCAGCAGCACGGGACTGTCTGGGGACATTCAGTACTTC
TRBJ2-1,TRBD2,.,TRBV2,CASSEYTSGIYEQFF,TGTGCCAGCAGTGAGTACACTAGCGGGATCTATGAGCAGTTCTTC
TRBJ2-5,TRBD2,.,TRBV30,CAWSMGLGQETQYF,TGTGCCTGGAGTATGGGACTAGGCCAAGAGACCCAGTACTTC
TRBJ2-5,.,few,TRBV7-9,CASSIRTDLSETQYF,TGTGCCAGCAGCATTCGGACAGACCTGTCGGAGACCCAGTACTTC
TRBJ2-2,.,.,TRBV9,CASSVEEAGPNTGELFF,TGTGCCAGCAGCGTAGAAGAGGCAGGGCCGAACACCGGGGAGCTGTTTTTT
TRBJ1-1,TRBD1,.,TRBV10-1,CASSEWTGGEAFF,TGCGCCAGCAGTGAGTGGACAGGGGGGGAAGCTTTCTTT
TRBJ2-7,TRBD2,.,TRBV11-1,CASSLEPSGGYEQYF,TGTGCCAGCAGCTTAGAACCTAGCGGGGGCTACGAGCAGTACTTC
TRBJ2-3,TRBD2,.,TRBV27,CASSLSSGFSTDTQYF,TGTGCCAGCAGTTTATCTAGCGGGTTTAGCACAGATACGCAGTATTTT
TRBJ1-3,TRBD1,.,TRBV19,CASSIAGTGNGNTIYF,TGTGCCAGTAGTATAGCGGGGACAGGGAATGGAAACACCATATATTTT
TRBJ2-3,TRBD2,few,TRBV6-4,CASSILAGGTDTQYF,TGTGCCAGCAGTATCCTAGCGGGAGGAACAGATACGCAGTATTTT
TRBJ2-7,.,.,TRBV2,CASTFSDYEQYF,TGTGCCAGCACCTTCAGCGACTACGAGCAGTACTTC
TRBJ2-5,TRBD2,.,TRBV18,CASSPREGKGTQYF,TGTGCCAGCTCACCCCGGGAGGGCAAGGGGACCCAGTACTTC
TRBJ2-3,.,.,TRBV7-3,CASSRGLLTDTQYF,TGTGCCAGCAGCCGAGGGCTACTCACAGATACGCAGTATTTT
TRBJ2-2,TRBD1,.,TRBV23-1,CASSHQGQVSGELFF,TGCGCCAGCAGTCATCAGGGACAGGTGAGCGGGGAGCTGTTTTTT
TRBJ1-1,TRBD1,.,TRBV18,CASSPPNRGQSTEAFF,TGTGCCAGCTCACCACCAAACAGGGGGCAAAGCACTGAAGCTTTCTTT
TRBJ1-1,.,few,TRBV30,CASYRGEAFF,TGTGCCAGTTACCGAGGCGAAGCTTTCTTT
TRBJ2-3,TRBD2,.,TRBV4-1,CASSQATSGHTDTQYF,TGCGCCAGCAGCCAAGCTACTAGCGGACACACAGATACGCAGTATTTT
TRBJ2-7,TRBD1,.,TRBV25-1,CASASRTGSYEQYF,TGTGCCAGCGCCTCGAGGACAGGGTCCTACGAGCAGTACTTC
TRBJ2-3,.,.,TRBV5-6,CASSLRLKGAAAGADTQYF,TGTGCCAGCAGCTTGCGTCTAAAGGGGGCAGCAGCGGGAGCAGATACGCAGTATTTT
TRBJ1-5,TRBD1,few,TRBV6-5,CASSYDGTGGTQPQHF,TGTGCCAGCAGTTACGATGGGACAGGGGGTACGCAGCCCCAGCATTTT
TRBJ2-7,.,once,TRBV14,CASSQAGASAFLPYEQYF,TGTGCCAGCAGCCAAGCTGGTGCTAGCGCCTTCTTACCCTACGAGCAGTACTTC
TRBJ2-5,.,.,TRBV18,CASSLDLGTTEETQYF,TGTGCCAGCTCACTCGACCTTGGGACAACCGAAGAGACCCAGTACTTC
TRBJ2-7,TRBD2,.,TRBV2,CASSTGLVPTEQYF,TGTGCCAGCAGCACGGGACTAGTCCCTACCGAGCAGTACTTC
TRBJ1-5,.,.,TRBV5-1,CASSFEALNQPQHF,TGCGCCAGCAGCTTTGAGGCACTTAATCAGCCCCAGCATTTT